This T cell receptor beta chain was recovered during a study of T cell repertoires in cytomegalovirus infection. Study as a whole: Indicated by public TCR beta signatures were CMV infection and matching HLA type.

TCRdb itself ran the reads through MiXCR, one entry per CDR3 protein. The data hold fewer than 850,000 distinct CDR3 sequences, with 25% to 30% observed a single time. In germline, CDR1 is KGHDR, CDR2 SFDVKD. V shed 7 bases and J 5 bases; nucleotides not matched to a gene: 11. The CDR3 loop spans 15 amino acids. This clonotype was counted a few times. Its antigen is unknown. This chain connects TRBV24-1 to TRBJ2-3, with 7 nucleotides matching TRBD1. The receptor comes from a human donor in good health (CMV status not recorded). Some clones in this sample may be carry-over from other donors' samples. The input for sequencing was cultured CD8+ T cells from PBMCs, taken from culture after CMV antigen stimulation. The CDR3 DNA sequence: TGTGCCACCAGCATGCCACGGACAGGAGAAGATACGCAGTATTTT. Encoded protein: CATSMPRTGEDTQYF.